Listed here is a single T cell receptor beta chain. Its antigen is currently unknown. The read ends 3 residues shy of where the CDR3 ends; the end is completed using the germline J gene. This specimen belongs to a study of Tregs in tolerant kidney transplant recipients. V lost 3 bases and J lost 0; bases outside the gene matches: 11. Germline V gene lookup returns CDR1 DFQATT and CDR2 SNEGSKA (reference sequence). The CDR3 contains 17 residues. Libraries were prepared by immunoSEQ multiplex PCR; TCRdb keeps only in-frame clonotypes and omits some of them. The sample totals approximately 52,000 clones; its top ten clones hold around 0.88%. Study-wide results and caveats: No direct test of biological reproducibility was done here.

The chain is built from TRBV20-1 and TRBJ1-5; 7 bases fit TRBD1. Sequencing was performed on CD4+ T cells from blood, taken before the transplant. The TCR sequence derives from a human donor who received a combined kidney and bone marrow transplant. This chain's CDR3 is CSASSGQNEYSNQPQHF. CDR3 DNA, as far as it was read: TGCAGTGCTAGCTCGGGACAGAACGAATATAGCAATCAGCCC.